This note documents a single T cell receptor beta chain sequence. The germline V gene encodes CDR1 MNHEY and CDR2 SMNVEV (reference sequence). V lost 3 bases, J lost 2 bases, and 8 bases lay in between. The CDR3 loop spans 13 amino acids. These data come from a study of blood T cell repertoires in COVID-19. TCRdb keeps only in-frame clones here, not all; method: immunoSEQ multiplex PCR. This repertoire shows roughly 200,000 clones, 85% to 90% found once; its top ten account for around 6.2%. Sequences were obtained from PBMCs or T cells enriched from blood (not recorded which). This clonotype was obtained from a middle-aged man who had recovered from COVID-19. The chain is built from TRBV27 and TRBJ2-7, with a weak D call TRBD1 (5 bases). The DNA of the CDR3 is TGTGCCAGCAGTTTGAGCAGGGCCTACGAGCAGTACTTC. It is translated as CASSLSRAYEQYF.